The TCR beta chain described here comes from a study of OX40 agonist ivuxolimab in advanced cancers. Study details: In this trial design, patients received ivuxolimab intravenously at 0.01 to 10 mg/kg every 2 weeks. Of the patients, three showed partial responses, one with hepatocellular carcinoma and two with cutaneous melanoma. Averaging roughly 60 years in age, with a range of roughly 20 to 90, the cohort was approximately 83% male.

V dropped 1 base and J dropped 5; count of bases not matched to a gene: 3. CDR1 SGHTA and CDR2 FQGNSA come from the germline V gene. There are 15 residues in the CDR3. General study findings and limits: Doses of 0.1 to 3.0 mg/kg were accompanied by clonal expansion of CD4+ and CD8+ blood T cells by week 6.

As to this clone: The antigen remains undetermined.

Profiling relied on immunoSEQ multiplex PCR, and the TCRdb table lists in-frame clones only, not all of them. The sample lists tens of thousands of clones; roughly 88% were seen once. The rearrangement links TRBV7-2 to TRBJ2-5; 11 positions match TRBD2. This clonotype was sampled from an adult with an advanced solid tumor such as melanoma, head and neck, liver or kidney cancer. This specimen was CD4+ or CD8+ T cells sorted from blood, taken in a trial of the OX40 agonist ivuxolimab. This CDR3 is CASSLGSSGGETQYF. The CDR3 region has the DNA TGTGCCAGCAGCTTAGGGTCTAGCGGGGGGGAGACCCAGTACTTC.